The next 3 T cell receptor beta chains were all read from a single sample in a study of T cell repertoires in cytomegalovirus infection. TCRdb re-called the reads through MiXCR, storing one row per CDR3 protein. The sample comprises some 600,000 distinct CDR3 sequences, 20% to 30% of which are singletons, and 8% rests with the top ten. Sequencing was done on a sample of CD8+ T cells from PBMCs. The receptors come from a human donor in good health (CMV status not recorded). Some clones in this sample may be carry-over from other donors' samples.

The chain is built from TRBV5-6 and TRBJ2-1; TRBD1 matches at 7 bases. V dropped 2 bases and J dropped 13; count of bases not matched to a gene: 3. There are 11 residues in the CDR3. In germline, CDR1 is SGHDT, CDR2 YYEEEE. The CDR3 loop is CASSLDRAQFF. CDR3 bases: TGTGCCAGCAGCTTAGACAGGGCTCAGTTCTTC.

This clonotype was observed at least ten times. This sequence joins TRBV7-9 and TRBJ1-5; D gene uncertain. The CDR3 sequence is 13 residues long. With 4 bases removed from V and 2 bases from J, the gap between germline ends came to 6 bases. CDR1 and CDR2 from the germline V gene are SEHNR and FQNEAQ (reference sequence). The CDR3 sequence is CASSSSGNQPQHF. CDR3 nucleotide sequence: TGTGCCAGCAGCTCATCGGGCAATCAGCCCCAGCATTTT.

The chain recombines TRBV11-2 with TRBJ2-7; possible D gene TRBD2, 6 bases. The V gene's germline CDR1 is SGHAT and CDR2 FQNNGV. The CDR3 runs 13 residues. In nucleotides, the CDR3 is TGTGTCAGCAGCTTGCGGGGCTCCTACGAGCAGTACGTC. Amino acid sequence: CVSSLRGSYEQYV.